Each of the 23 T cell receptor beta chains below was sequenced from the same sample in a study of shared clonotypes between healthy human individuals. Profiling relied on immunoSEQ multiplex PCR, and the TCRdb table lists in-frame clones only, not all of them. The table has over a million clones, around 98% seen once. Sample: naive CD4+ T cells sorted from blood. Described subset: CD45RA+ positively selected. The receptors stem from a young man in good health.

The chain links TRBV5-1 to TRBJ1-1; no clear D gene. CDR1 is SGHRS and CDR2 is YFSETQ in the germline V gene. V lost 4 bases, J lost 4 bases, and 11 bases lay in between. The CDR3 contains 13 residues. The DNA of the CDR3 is TGCGCCAGCAGCCTGAACCCATCCACTGAAGCTTTCTTT. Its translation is CASSLNPSTEAFF.

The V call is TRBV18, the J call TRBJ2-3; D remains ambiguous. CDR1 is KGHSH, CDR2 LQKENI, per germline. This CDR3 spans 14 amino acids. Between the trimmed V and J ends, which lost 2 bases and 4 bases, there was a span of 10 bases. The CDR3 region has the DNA TGTGCCAGCTCACCATTCCGTGCGGCAGATACGCAGTATTTT. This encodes CASSPFRAADTQYF.

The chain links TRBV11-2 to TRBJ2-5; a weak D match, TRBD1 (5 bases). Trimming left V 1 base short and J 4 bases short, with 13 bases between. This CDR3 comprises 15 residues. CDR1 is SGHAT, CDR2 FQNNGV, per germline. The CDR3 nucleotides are TGTGCCAGCAGCTTAGCGCAGGGATTCTCAGAGACCCAGTACTTC. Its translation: CASSLAQGFSETQYF.

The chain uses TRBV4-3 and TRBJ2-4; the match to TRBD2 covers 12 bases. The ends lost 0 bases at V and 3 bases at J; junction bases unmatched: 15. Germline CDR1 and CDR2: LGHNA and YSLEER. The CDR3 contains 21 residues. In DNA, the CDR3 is TGCGCCAGCAGCCAAGAACGGGTTCTAGCGGGAGGGCCGACATACAAAAACATTCAGTACTTC. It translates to CASSQERVLAGGPTYKNIQYF.

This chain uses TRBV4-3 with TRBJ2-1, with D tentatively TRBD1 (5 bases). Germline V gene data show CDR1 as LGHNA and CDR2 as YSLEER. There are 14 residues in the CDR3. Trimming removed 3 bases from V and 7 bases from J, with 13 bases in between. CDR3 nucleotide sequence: TGCGCCAGCAGCCAGATGCAGGGAATTAATGAGCAGTTCTTC. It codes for CASSQMQGINEQFF.

The CDR3 region is CASSWTGGGNEKLFF. For the CDR3, the DNA is TGTGCCAGCAGTTGGACAGGTGGGGGGAATGAAAAACTGTTTTTT. The chain carries TRBV6-6 and TRBJ1-4; 7 positions agree with TRBD1. V lost 4 bases, J lost 5 bases, and 7 bases stayed unmatched. Germline CDR1 MNHNY, CDR2 SVGAGI (reference sequence). The CDR3 spans 15 residues.

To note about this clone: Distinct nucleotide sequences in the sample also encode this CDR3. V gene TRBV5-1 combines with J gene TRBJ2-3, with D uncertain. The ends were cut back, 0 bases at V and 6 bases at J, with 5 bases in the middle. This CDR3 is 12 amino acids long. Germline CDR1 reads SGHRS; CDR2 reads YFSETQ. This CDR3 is CASSLEADTQYF. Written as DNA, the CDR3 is TGCGCCAGCAGCTTGGAGGCGGATACGCAGTATTTT.

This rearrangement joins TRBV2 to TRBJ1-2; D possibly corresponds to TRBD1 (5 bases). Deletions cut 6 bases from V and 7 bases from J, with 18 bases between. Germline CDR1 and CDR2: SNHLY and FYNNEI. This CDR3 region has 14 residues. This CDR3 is CASRKTGPEPGYTF. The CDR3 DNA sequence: TGTGCCAGCAGGAAAACGGGGCCTGAGCCTGGCTACACCTTC.

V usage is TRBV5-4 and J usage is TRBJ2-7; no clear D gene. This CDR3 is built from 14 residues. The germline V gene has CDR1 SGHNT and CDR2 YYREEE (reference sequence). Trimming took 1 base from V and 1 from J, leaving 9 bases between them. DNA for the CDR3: TGTGCCAGCAGCTTGAAGGGCCCTTCCTACGAGCAGTACTTC. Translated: CASSLKGPSYEQYF.

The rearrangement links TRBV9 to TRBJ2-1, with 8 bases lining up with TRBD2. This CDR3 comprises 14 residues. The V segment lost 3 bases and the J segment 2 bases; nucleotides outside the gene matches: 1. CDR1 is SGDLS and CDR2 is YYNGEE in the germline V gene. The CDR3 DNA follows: TGTGCCAGCAGCGGGGGACTAGCCTACAATGAGCAGTTCTTC. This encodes CASSGGLAYNEQFF.

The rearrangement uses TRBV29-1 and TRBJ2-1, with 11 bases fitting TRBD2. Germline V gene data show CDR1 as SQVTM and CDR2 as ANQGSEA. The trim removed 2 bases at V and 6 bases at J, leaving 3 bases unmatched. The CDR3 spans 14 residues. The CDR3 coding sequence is TGCAGCGTTGAAACTAGCGGGAGAATCAATGAGCAGTTCTTC. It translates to CSVETSGRINEQFF.

The CDR3 loop is CAWAGTGDTGELFF. The CDR3 nucleotides read TGTGCCTGGGCCGGGACAGGGGACACCGGGGAGCTGTTTTTT. The V gene is TRBV30, the J gene TRBJ2-2; 10 bases line up with TRBD1. The CDR3 extends over 14 amino acids. Germline V gene sequence: CDR1 GTSNPN, CDR2 SVGIG (reference sequence). J gave up 3 bases and V 5 bases, and 3 bases lay outside the gene matches.

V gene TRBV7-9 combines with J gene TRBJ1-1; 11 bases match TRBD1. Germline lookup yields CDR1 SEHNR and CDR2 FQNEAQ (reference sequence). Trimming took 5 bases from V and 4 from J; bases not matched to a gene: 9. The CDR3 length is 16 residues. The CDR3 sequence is CASSPGQGARSTEAFF. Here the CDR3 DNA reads TGTGCCAGCAGCCCCGGACAGGGGGCTCGCAGCACTGAAGCTTTCTTT. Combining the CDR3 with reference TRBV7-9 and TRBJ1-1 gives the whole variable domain DTGVSQNPRHKITKRGQNVTFRCDPISEHNRLYWYRQTLGQGPEFLTYFQNEAQLEKSRLLSDRFSAERPKGSFSTLEIQRTEQGDSAMYLCASSPGQGARSTEAFFGQGTRLTVV.

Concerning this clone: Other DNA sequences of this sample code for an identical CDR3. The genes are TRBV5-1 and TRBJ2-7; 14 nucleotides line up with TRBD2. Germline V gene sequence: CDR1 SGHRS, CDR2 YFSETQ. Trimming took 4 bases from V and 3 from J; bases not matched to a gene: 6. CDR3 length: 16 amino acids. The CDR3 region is CASSTGTSGSLYEQYF. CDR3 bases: TGCGCCAGCAGCACCGGGACTAGCGGGAGCCTCTACGAGCAGTACTTC.

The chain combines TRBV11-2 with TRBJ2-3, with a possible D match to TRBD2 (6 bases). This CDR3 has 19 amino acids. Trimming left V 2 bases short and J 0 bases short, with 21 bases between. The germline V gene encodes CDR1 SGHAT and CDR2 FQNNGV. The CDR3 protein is CASSLFAFTPEGSTDTQYF. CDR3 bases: TGTGCCAGCAGCTTATTCGCCTTTACCCCGGAGGGAAGCACAGATACGCAGTATTTT.

CDR3 sequence: CASSTLAGGIYEQYF. The CDR3 DNA is TGTGCCAGCAGCACATTAGCGGGAGGGATCTACGAGCAGTACTTC. This chain connects TRBV21-1 to TRBJ2-7; the DNA was not compared with TRBD2, the D call given in the table. TRBV21-1 is marked as a pseudogene. This CDR3 contains 15 residues.

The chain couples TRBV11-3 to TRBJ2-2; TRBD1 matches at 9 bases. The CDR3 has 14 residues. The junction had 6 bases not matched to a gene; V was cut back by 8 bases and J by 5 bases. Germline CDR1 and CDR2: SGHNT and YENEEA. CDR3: CASSGQGPTGELFF. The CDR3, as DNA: TGTGCCAGCTCGGGACAGGGCCCAACCGGGGAGCTGTTTTTT.

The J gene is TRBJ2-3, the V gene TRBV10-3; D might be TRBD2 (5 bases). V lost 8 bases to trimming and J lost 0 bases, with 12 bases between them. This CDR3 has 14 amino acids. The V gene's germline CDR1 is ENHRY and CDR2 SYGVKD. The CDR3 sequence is CAIGSRGSTDTQYF. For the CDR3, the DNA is TGTGCCATCGGGAGCCGGGGTAGCACAGATACGCAGTATTTT.

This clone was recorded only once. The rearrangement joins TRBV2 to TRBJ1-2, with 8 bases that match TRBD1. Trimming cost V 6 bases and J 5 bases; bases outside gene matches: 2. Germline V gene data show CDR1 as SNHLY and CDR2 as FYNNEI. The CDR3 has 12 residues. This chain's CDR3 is CASRWTGYGYTF. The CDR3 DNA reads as TGTGCCAGCAGATGGACAGGGTATGGCTACACCTTC.

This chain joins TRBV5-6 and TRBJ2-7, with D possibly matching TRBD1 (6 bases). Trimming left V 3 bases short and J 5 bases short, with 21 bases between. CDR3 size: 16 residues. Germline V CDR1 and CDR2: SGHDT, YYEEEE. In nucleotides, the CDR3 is TGTGCCAGCAGCTCAAGCTTGAAACCAGGGACAAACGAGCAGTACTTC. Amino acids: CASSSSLKPGTNEQYF.

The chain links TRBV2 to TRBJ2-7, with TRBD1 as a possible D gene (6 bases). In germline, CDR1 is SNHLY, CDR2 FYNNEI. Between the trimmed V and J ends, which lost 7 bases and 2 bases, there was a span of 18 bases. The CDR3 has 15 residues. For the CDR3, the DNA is TGTGCCAGCAAAGAAGGACAGTCCCGAACCTACGAGCAGTACTTC. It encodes CASKEGQSRTYEQYF.

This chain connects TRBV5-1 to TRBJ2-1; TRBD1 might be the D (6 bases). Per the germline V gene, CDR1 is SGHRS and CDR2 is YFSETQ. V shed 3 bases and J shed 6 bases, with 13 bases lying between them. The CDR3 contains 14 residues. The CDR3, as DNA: TGCGCCAGCAGCTCCGGACAGATACGCAATGAGCAGTTCTTC. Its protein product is CASSSGQIRNEQFF. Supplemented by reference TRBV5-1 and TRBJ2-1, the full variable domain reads KAGVTQTPRYLIKTRGQQVTLSCSPISGHRSVSWYQQTPGQGLQFLFEYFSETQRNKGNFPGRFSGRQFSNSRSEMNVSTLELGDSALYLCASSSGQIRNEQFFGPGTRLTVL.

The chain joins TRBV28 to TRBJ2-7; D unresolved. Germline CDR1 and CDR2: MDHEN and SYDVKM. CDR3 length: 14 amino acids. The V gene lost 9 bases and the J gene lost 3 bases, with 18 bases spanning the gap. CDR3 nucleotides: TGTGCCAGGATCAGTCATTGGGCCAGCTACGAGCAGTACTTC. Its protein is CARISHWASYEQYF.